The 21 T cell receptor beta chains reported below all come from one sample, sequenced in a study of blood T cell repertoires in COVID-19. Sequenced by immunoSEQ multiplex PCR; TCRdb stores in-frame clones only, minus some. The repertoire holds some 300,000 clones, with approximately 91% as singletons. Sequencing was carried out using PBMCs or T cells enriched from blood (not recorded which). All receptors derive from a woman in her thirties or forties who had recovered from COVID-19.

CDR3: CASSPDYSYQETQYF. The CDR3 nucleotides are TGTGCCAGCTCACCGGACTATTCGTACCAAGAGACCCAGTACTTC. V gene TRBV18 combines with J gene TRBJ2-5, with a possible D match to TRBD2 (6 bases). This CDR3 contains 15 residues. Germline loops: CDR1 KGHSH, CDR2 LQKENI. V lost 3 bases and J 0 bases, leaving 11 bases between the germline ends.

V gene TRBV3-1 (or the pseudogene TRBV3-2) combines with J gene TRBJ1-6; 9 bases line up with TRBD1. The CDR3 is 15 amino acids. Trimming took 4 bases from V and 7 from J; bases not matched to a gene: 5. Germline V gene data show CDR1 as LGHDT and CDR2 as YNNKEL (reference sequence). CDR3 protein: CASSLRDRENSPLHF. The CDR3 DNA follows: TGTGCCAGCAGCCTCCGGGACAGGGAAAATTCACCCCTCCACTTT.

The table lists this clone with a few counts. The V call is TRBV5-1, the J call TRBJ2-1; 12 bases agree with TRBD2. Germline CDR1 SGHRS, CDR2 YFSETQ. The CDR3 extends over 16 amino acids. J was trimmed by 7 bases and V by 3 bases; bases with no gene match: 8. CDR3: CASSSRVTSGRNEQFF. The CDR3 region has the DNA TGCGCCAGCAGCTCGCGCGTGACTAGCGGGAGAAATGAGCAGTTCTTC.

As DNA, the CDR3 is TGTGCCCGGGGGACCGGGACAGGGACTCCTTTCACCTACGAGCAGTACTTC. Translated, it gives CARGTGTGTPFTYEQYF. This chain links TRBV30 with TRBJ2-7, with 9 bases that match TRBD1. Looked up from germline, CDR1 is GTSNPN and CDR2 is SVGIG (reference sequence). The CDR3 covers 17 residues. Germline trimming cut 8 bases from V and 2 bases from J; bases unmatched to any gene: 19. The variable domain in full, completed from reference TRBV30 and TRBJ2-7, reads SQTIHQWPATLVQPVGSPLSLECTVEGTSNPNLYWYRQAAGRGLQLLFYSVGIGQISSEVPQNLSASRPQDRQFILSSKKLLLSDSGFYLCARGTGTGTPFTYEQYFGPGTRLTVT.

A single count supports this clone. The CDR3 loop reads CATSTGPSGPRSQYF. In DNA, the CDR3 is TGTGCCACCAGCACGGGGCCTAGCGGGCCCAGGTCCCAGTACTTC. The genes are TRBV15 and TRBJ2-5; TRBD2 matches at 8 bases. V trimming: 4 bases; J trimming: 9 bases; junction bases outside the gene matches: 13. Germline CDR1 LNHNV, CDR2 YYDKDF (reference sequence). The CDR3 loop spans 15 amino acids. Full variable domain (missing parts from reference TRBV15 and TRBJ2-5): DAMVIQNPRYQVTQFGKPVTLSCSQTLNHNVMYWYQQKSSQAPKLLFHYYDKDFNNEADTPDNFQSRRPNTSFCFLDIRSPGLGDTAMYLCATSTGPSGPRSQYFGPGTRLLVL.

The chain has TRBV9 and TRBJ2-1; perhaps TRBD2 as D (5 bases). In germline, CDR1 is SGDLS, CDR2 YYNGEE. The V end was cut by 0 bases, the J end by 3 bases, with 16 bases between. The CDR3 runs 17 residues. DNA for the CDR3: TGTGCCAGCAGCGTAGGTCCCGGTGAGCGGCTCTACAATGAGCAGTTCTTC. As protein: CASSVGPGERLYNEQFF.

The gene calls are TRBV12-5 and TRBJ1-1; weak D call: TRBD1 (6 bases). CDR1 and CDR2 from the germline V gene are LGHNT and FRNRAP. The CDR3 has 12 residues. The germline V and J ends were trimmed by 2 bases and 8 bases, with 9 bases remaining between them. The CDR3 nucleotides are TGTGCTAGTGGTTTGACAGGGTCGGAAGCTTTCTTT. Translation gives CASGLTGSEAFF.

CDR3 nucleotides: TGTGCCAGTGACAGGGACGCAGATACGCAGTATTTT. Residues: CASDRDADTQYF. The rearrangement joins TRBV18 to TRBJ2-3, with TRBD1 matching over 7 bases. The CDR3 is made up of 12 amino acids. Germline CDR1 KGHSH, CDR2 LQKENI. Trimming cost V 9 bases and J 4 bases; bases outside gene matches: 4. The full variable domain, completed using reference TRBV18 and TRBJ2-3, is NAGVMQNPRHLVRRRGQEARLRCSPMKGHSHVYWYRQLPEEGLKFMVYLQKENIIDESGMPKERFSAEFPKEGPSILRIQQVVRGDSAAYFCASDRDADTQYFGPGTRLTVL.

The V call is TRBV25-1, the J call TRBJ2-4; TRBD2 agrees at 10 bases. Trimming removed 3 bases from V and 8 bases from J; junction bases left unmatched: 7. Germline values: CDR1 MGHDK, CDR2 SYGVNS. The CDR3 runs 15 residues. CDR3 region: CASSDAGTSDYIQYF. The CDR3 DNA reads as TGTGCCAGCAGTGATGCCGGGACTAGCGATTACATTCAGTACTTC.

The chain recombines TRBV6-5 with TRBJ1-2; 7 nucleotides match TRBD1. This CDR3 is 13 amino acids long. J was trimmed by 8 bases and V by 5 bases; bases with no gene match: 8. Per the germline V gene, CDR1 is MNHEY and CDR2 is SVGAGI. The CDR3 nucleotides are TGTGCCAGCAGTACCGACAGGGCGAGGGGCTACACCTTC. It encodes CASSTDRARGYTF.

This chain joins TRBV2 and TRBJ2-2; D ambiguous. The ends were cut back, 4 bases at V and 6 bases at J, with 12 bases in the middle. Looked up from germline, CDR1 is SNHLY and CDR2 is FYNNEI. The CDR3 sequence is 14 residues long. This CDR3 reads CASSVSGIPGELFF. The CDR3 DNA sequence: TGTGCCAGCAGTGTCTCAGGAATTCCCGGGGAGCTGTTTTTT.

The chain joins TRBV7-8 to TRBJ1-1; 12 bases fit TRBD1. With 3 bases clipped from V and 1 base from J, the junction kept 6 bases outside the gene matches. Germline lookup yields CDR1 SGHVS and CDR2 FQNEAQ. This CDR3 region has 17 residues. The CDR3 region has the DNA TGTGCCAGCAGCTTCGGGGACAGGGGGCGGACGAACACTGAAGCTTTCTTT. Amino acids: CASSFGDRGRTNTEAFF.

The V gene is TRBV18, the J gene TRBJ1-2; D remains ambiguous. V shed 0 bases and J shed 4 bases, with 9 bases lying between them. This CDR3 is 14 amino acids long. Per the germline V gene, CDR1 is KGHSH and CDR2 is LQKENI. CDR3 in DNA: TGTGCCAGCTCACCACCGGGAGGGAGCTATGGCTACACCTTC. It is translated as CASSPPGGSYGYTF.

Written as DNA, the CDR3 is TGTGCTAGTGGTTCCATACAGGGTTTAACTGAAGCTTTCTTT. Amino acid sequence: CASGSIQGLTEAFF. The genes are TRBV12-5 and TRBJ1-1; weak D call: TRBD1 (6 bases). Germline V CDR1 and CDR2: LGHNT, FRNRAP. The CDR3 sequence is 14 residues long. V shed 4 bases and J shed 5 bases, with 14 bases lying between them.

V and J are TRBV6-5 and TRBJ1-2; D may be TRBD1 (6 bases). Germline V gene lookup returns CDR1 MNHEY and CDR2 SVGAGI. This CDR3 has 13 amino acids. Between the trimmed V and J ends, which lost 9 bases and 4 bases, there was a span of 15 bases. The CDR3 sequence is CASQGSASYGYTF. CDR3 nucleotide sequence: TGTGCCAGTCAGGGGTCTGCAAGCTATGGCTACACCTTC.

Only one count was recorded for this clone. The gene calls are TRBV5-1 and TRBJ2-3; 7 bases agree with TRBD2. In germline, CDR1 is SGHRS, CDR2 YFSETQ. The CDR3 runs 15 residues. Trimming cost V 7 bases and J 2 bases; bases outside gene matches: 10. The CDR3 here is CASGGVSGYTDTQYF. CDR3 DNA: TGCGCCAGCGGTGGGGTTAGCGGGTACACAGATACGCAGTATTTT.

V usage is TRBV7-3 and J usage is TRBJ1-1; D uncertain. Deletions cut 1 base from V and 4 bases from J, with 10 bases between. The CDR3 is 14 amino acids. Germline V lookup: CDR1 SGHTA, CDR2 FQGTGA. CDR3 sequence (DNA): TGTGCCAGCAGCTTAAGTAGTGGAGGCACTGAAGCTTTCTTT. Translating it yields CASSLSSGGTEAFF. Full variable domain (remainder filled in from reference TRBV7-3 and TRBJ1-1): GAGVSQTPSNKVTEKGKYVELRCDPISGHTALYWYRQSLGQGPEFLIYFQGTGAADDSGLPNDRFFAVRPEGSVSTLKIQRTERGDSAVYLCASSLSSGGTEAFFGQGTRLTVV.

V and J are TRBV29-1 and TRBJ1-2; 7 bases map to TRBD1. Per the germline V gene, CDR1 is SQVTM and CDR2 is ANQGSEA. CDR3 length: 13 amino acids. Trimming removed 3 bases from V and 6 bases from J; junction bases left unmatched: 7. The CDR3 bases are TGCAGCGTTGAGTCCCAGGGGGAGGATGGCTACACCTTC. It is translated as CSVESQGEDGYTF.

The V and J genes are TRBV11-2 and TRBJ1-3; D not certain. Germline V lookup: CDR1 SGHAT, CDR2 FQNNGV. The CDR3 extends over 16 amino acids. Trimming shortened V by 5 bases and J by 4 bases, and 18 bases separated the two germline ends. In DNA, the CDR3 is TGTGCCAGCAGCCGTACCGGGCGGGCAGGCGGAAACACCATATATTTT. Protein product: CASSRTGRAGGNTIYF.

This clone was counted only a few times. The CDR3: CASSRPARGRGTEAFF. CDR3 bases: TGCGCCAGCAGCCGCCCAGCCAGGGGGCGCGGCACTGAAGCTTTCTTT. This chain links TRBV4-1 with TRBJ1-1; the match to TRBD1 covers 8 bases. With V trimmed by 4 bases and J by 4 bases, 11 bases remained unmatched. Germline V gene sequence: CDR1 MGHRA, CDR2 YSYEKL. The CDR3 totals 16 residues.

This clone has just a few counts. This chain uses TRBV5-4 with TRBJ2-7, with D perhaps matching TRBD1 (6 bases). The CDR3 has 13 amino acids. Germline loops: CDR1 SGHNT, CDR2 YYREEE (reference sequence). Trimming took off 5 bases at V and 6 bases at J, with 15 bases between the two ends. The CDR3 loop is CASRVGQGREQYF. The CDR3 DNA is TGTGCCAGCAGGGTGGGGCAGGGGCGCGAGCAGTACTTC.